A selection of T cell receptor beta chains follows, all from one sample in a study of shared clonotypes between healthy human individuals. The protocol was immunoSEQ multiplex PCR, while the TCRdb copy is restricted to in-frame clones and leaves out a portion. The profile shows 2 million to 2.5 million clones, about 94% of them singletons. Sequencing input: naive CD8+ T cells sorted from blood. The receptors shown here come from a man between 18 and 29 years old in good health. Both conserved end residues are part of each CDR3.

J	V	CDR3
TRBJ2-3	TRBV7-8	CASSLSWNTDTQYF
TRBJ1-1	TRBV30	CAWRFPPYPEAFF
TRBJ2-7	TRBV6-1	CASSDSSGGPFILSYEQYF
TRBJ1-2	TRBV27	CASSFLGPSNYGYTF
TRBJ2-1	TRBV30	CAWSLGRRNEQFF
TRBJ2-1	TRBV6-4	CALSRGAIAGVSHNEQFF
TRBJ2-7	TRBV6-1	CASSVPYEQYF
TRBJ2-2	TRBV2	CASSEMGQSNTGELFF
TRBJ2-6	TRBV12-2	CASRLAFRGKVWSGANVLTF
TRBJ2-1	TRBV6-5	CASTPWADYNEQFF
TRBJ2-2	TRBV29-1	CSVEGFLSGELFF
TRBJ2-7	TRBV5-1	CASSSSGTDHSYEQYF
TRBJ2-7	TRBV6-1	CASSDVQSYEQYF
TRBJ2-1	TRBV29-1	CSGIGTTAHNEQFF
TRBJ2-3	TRBV13	CASSSSGTGRTDTQYF
TRBJ2-7	TRBV7-6	CASSLVRGSSYEQYF
TRBJ2-7	TRBV6-6	CASSYGTGAEQYF
TRBJ2-7	TRBV6-6	CASSYSGGVVYEQYF
TRBJ1-3	TRBV7-2	CASSLGGQGPGNTIYF
TRBJ2-1	TRBV4-3	CASSQEIPGLAGEGEQFF
TRBJ1-1	TRBV11-2	CASSARTGVTEAFF
TRBJ2-2	TRBV6-5	CASSYPSGTGELFF
TRBJ2-7	TRBV30	CAWGDREFGEQYF
TRBJ2-1	TRBV5-4	CASSSGLAALNEQFF
TRBJ1-1	TRBV2	CASSGDRVRLNTEAFF
TRBJ1-1	TRBV4-1	CASSPGPLSTEAFF
TRBJ2-5	TRBV5-6	CASSLAPRGETQYF
TRBJ2-7	TRBV9	CASSKGEGYEQYF
TRBJ2-1	TRBV30	CAWSEGNEQFF
TRBJ1-1	TRBV19	CASSMGGLNTEAFF
TRBJ2-7	TRBV6-1	CASNLGQGRYEQYF
TRBJ1-6	TRBV5-1	CASSWTEASYNSPLHF
TRBJ1-5	TRBV27	CASSSARDSLNQPQHF
TRBJ2-7	TRBV28	CASSSGPTVAYEQYF
TRBJ2-3	TRBV13	CASSSHGGIVQYF
TRBJ2-7	TRBV6-8	CASSEGQRGYEQYF
TRBJ2-7	TRBV30	CAWSVSGYYEQYF
TRBJ1-4	TRBV7-9	CASSVTGTEKLFF
TRBJ1-1	TRBV6-5	CASSYIRGEAFF
TRBJ2-5	TRBV6-5	CASSQGLAETQYF
TRBJ2-7	TRBV10-3	CAISDGGVGAYEQYF
TRBJ2-1	TRBV5-6	CASSSYRGDEQFF
TRBJ2-7	TRBV2	CASSEATGGTDEQYF
TRBJ2-2	TRBV7-9	CASSSPGSGLTGELFF
TRBJ2-5	TRBV28	CASSPTGPRQETQYF
TRBJ1-6	TRBV5-6	CASSLERGRSNYNSPLHF
TRBJ2-3	TRBV29-1	CSVVQGALSTDTQYF
TRBJ2-7	TRBV4-3	CASSQSVWNEQYF
TRBJ2-3	TRBV30	CAWTWGDTQYF
TRBJ2-7	TRBV4-3	CASSQEVLGSYEQYF
TRBJ2-3	TRBV2	CAIRGGRRTDTQYF
TRBJ2-5	TRBV7-9	CASSSTGLGIQETQYF
TRBJ2-1	TRBV28	CASSTPGGRENEQFF
TRBJ1-6	TRBV5-1	CASSLAGLNSPLHF
TRBJ2-7	TRBV6-1	CATDQDRGFYEQYF
TRBJ2-3	TRBV28	CASSFSGGRADTQYF
TRBJ2-7	TRBV9	CASSVRGGADEQYF
TRBJ1-3	TRBV6-5	CASSYLGVGNTIYF